This T cell receptor (beta chain) was captured by sequencing in a study of blood T cells in healthy people across ages. Germline V CDR1 and CDR2: SGHRS, YFSETQ. This CDR3 region has 11 residues. A second PCR of roughly 7 to 11 cycles used a sample-barcoded 5' primer and a J-beta primer mix. TCRdb re-analysed the 5' RACE reads in MiXCR, keeping a single row per CDR3 protein. The sample holds 890,000 or so distinct CDR3 sequences, approximately 59% seen once. This TCR derives from a man aged 30-40 years in good health. The sequencing sample was made of blood. This chain connects TRBV5-1 to TRBJ2-5, with 7 bases aligning to TRBD2. The DNA end favors TRBJ2-4, so the J call may be wrong. The CDR3 loop reads CASKGGNIQYF. As DNA, the CDR3 is TGCGCCAGCAAGGGAGGGAACATTCAGTACTTC.